These 11 T cell receptor beta chains came from one sample sequenced in a study of shared clonotypes between healthy human individuals. Clones were read by immunoSEQ multiplex PCR, and TCRdb kept only the in-frame ones, dropping some. The profile shows more than 2 million clones, about 94% of them singletons. Sequencing was performed on naive CD4+ T cells sorted from blood. Described subset: CD45RA+ positively selected. Receptors originate from a man younger than 35 in good health.

The rearrangement uses TRBV30 and TRBJ1-1; D remains unclear. This CDR3 contains 14 residues. Germline V gene lookup returns CDR1 GTSNPN and CDR2 SVGIG (reference sequence). The V end was cut by 1 base, the J end by 11 bases, with 20 bases between. CDR3 loop: CAWSGHGRTPSAFF. In DNA form, the CDR3 reads TGTGCCTGGAGTGGACACGGCCGAACCCCTTCTGCTTTCTTT.

This chain joins TRBV5-1 and TRBJ2-1, with D unclear. The germline V gene has CDR1 SGHRS and CDR2 YFSETQ. The CDR3 contains 11 residues. Trimming pared 0 bases from V and 9 bases from J, leaving 4 bases between. The DNA of the CDR3 is TGCGCCAGCAGCTTGGCGTTTGAGCAGTTCTTC. It codes for CASSLAFEQFF. Filled out from reference TRBV5-1 and TRBJ2-1, the complete variable domain reads KAGVTQTPRYLIKTRGQQVTLSCSPISGHRSVSWYQQTPGQGLQFLFEYFSETQRNKGNFPGRFSGRQFSNSRSEMNVSTLELGDSALYLCASSLAFEQFFGPGTRLTVL.

In regard to this clone: The same CDR3 can be traced to other DNA sequences in this sample. The chain combines TRBV5-1 with TRBJ2-7; TRBD2 aligns across 8 bases. CDR3 length: 14 residues. The trim removed 1 base at V and 5 bases at J, leaving 5 bases unmatched. Germline-derived CDR1 and CDR2 are SGHRS and YFSETQ. In DNA form, the CDR3 reads TGCGCCAGCAGCTTGCCGAGCGGGAGTGACGAGCAGTACTTC. Amino acids: CASSLPSGSDEQYF.

The chain couples TRBV2 to TRBJ1-6; no definite D call. The CDR3 is 13 residues long. The germline V and J ends were trimmed by 10 bases and 7 bases, with 14 bases remaining between them. The germline V gene encodes CDR1 SNHLY and CDR2 FYNNEI. The CDR3 spells CATCAGMNSPLHF. CDR3 nucleotide sequence: TGTGCCACCTGCGCCGGGATGAATTCACCCCTCCACTTT.

The rearrangement links TRBV14 to TRBJ2-7; no clear D. This CDR3 spans 16 amino acids. V shed 2 bases and J shed 2 bases, with 16 bases lying between them. Germline CDR1 reads SGHDN; CDR2 reads FVKESK. This chain's CDR3 is CASSQPFRPGPYEQYF. The CDR3, as DNA: TGTGCCAGCAGCCAACCCTTCCGGCCAGGCCCCTACGAGCAGTACTTC.

V is TRBV5-6 and J is TRBJ2-3, with D perhaps matching TRBD2 (6 bases). Trimming removed 0 bases from V and 1 base from J, with 12 bases in between. From germline, CDR1 is SGHDT and CDR2 YYEEEE. The CDR3 length is 16 residues. CDR3 loop: CASSLVARGRTDTQYF. CDR3 nucleotides: TGTGCCAGCAGCTTGGTGGCGCGGGGACGCACAGATACGCAGTATTTT.

Note on this clone: Different DNA sequences within this sample yield the same CDR3. This chain connects TRBV10-1 to TRBJ1-6; 11 nucleotides agree with TRBD1. This CDR3 region has 14 residues. Germline V CDR1 and CDR2: WNHNN, SYGVQD (reference sequence). The trim removed 2 bases at V and 10 bases at J, leaving 1 base unmatched. CDR3 sequence: CASSEGTGGSPLHF. CDR3 coding DNA: TGCGCCAGCAGTGAGGGGACAGGGGGATCACCCCTCCACTTT.

Points on this clone: Distinct nucleotide sequences in the sample also encode this CDR3. The chain joins TRBV10-3 to TRBJ2-7; a weak D match, TRBD2 (6 bases). V lost 0 bases and J 3 bases, leaving 9 bases between the germline ends. The CDR3 has 14 amino acids. CDR1 ENHRY and CDR2 SYGVKD come from the germline V gene. CDR3 amino acids: CAISESPGGYEQYF. CDR3 nucleotide sequence: TGTGCCATCAGTGAGTCCCCCGGGGGCTACGAGCAGTACTTC.

The rearrangement links TRBV7-9 to TRBJ1-1; tentative D call: TRBD1 (6 bases). This CDR3 has 15 amino acids. Trimming cost V 1 base and J 1 base, with 10 bases left between them. From germline, CDR1 is SEHNR and CDR2 FQNEAQ (reference sequence). The CDR3 DNA reads TGTGCCAGCAGCTTAGGGGAGGACAGGAACACTGAAGCTTTCTTT. This codes for CASSLGEDRNTEAFF. The whole variable domain, remainder taken from reference TRBV7-9 and TRBJ1-1, is DTGVSQNPRHKITKRGQNVTFRCDPISEHNRLYWYRQTLGQGPEFLTYFQNEAQLEKSRLLSDRFSAERPKGSFSTLEIQRTEQGDSAMYLCASSLGEDRNTEAFFGQGTRLTVV.

The V gene is TRBV6-1, the J gene TRBJ2-6, with no clear D. Per the germline V gene, CDR1 is MNHNS and CDR2 is SASEGT. The CDR3 is 12 amino acids. V dropped 6 bases and J dropped 5 bases, with 5 bases sitting between them. The CDR3 sequence: CASSDWANVLTF. For the CDR3, the DNA is TGTGCCAGCAGCGATTGGGCCAACGTCCTGACTTTC.

The rearrangement joins TRBV6-1 to TRBJ1-1; tentatively, D is TRBD1 (6 bases). The CDR3 sequence is 15 residues long. V was trimmed by 4 bases and J by 1 base, leaving 13 bases between them. The germline CDR1 and CDR2 sequences are MNHNS and SASEGT. DNA of the CDR3: TGTGCCAGCAGTGCTTATATGACAGGGAACACTGAAGCTTTCTTT. This gives the protein CASSAYMTGNTEAFF.